This passage covers 25 T cell receptor beta chains from one sample sequenced in a study of T-cell reconstitution after alpha-beta-depleted transplantation in children. Unique molecular identifiers were used to barcode this TCRbeta library. TCRdb ran MiXCR on the PCR reads and lists one entry per CDR3 protein. The sample lists 250,000 or so distinct CDR3 sequences, under 9.5% occurring once. The starting material was PBMCs, mostly from graft donor cells, obtained 180 days after TCRalphabeta/CD19-depleted stem cell transplant. The receptors stem from a male patient younger than 18 who had a stem cell transplant for acute lymphoblastic leukemia, so the T cells may come from the graft donor.

There are many counts of this clonotype. This chain joins TRBV7-2 and TRBJ2-7, with 9 bases that match TRBD1. With 1 base clipped from V and 4 bases from J, the junction kept 5 bases outside the gene matches. Germline V lookup: CDR1 SGHTA, CDR2 FQGNSA. CDR3 length: 15 residues. The CDR3 protein is CASSLVVQGAYEQYF. In DNA, the CDR3 is TGTGCCAGCAGCTTAGTGGTACAGGGGGCGTACGAGCAGTACTTC. Variable domain in full (rest from reference TRBV7-2 and TRBJ2-7): GAGVSQSPSNKVTEKGKDVELRCDPISGHTALYWYRQSLGQGLEFLIYFQGNSAPDKSGLPSDRFSAERTGGSVSTLTIQRTQQEDSAVYLCASSLVVQGAYEQYFGPGTRLTVT.

This clonotype has ten or more counts. The chain recombines TRBV18 with TRBJ2-1; no clear D. V lost 2 bases to trimming and J lost 0 bases, with 8 bases between them. Germline assignment: CDR1 KGHSH and CDR2 LQKENI. This CDR3 has 15 amino acids. CDR3 coding DNA: TGTGCCAGCTCACCAGACGGTCGCTCCTACAATGAGCAGTTCTTC. This encodes CASSPDGRSYNEQFF.

This clonotype was observed at least ten times. The chain uses TRBV6-2 or TRBV6-3 and TRBJ2-5, with TRBD1 identical over 10 bases. The germline gives CDR1 MNHEY, CDR2 SVGEGT. CDR3 length: 15 residues. Trimming removed 2 bases from V and 6 bases from J; junction bases left unmatched: 6. The CDR3 sequence: CASSYGTGVGKTQYF. DNA for the CDR3: TGTGCCAGCAGTTACGGGACAGGGGTCGGAAAGACCCAGTACTTC.

This clonotype was detected many times. This rearrangement joins TRBV5-1 to TRBJ2-7; no firm D call. The CDR3 length is 14 residues. The ends were cut back, 0 bases at V and 2 bases at J, with 9 bases in the middle. Germline V lookup: CDR1 SGHRS, CDR2 YFSETQ. The CDR3 region has the DNA TGCGCCAGCAGCTTGGCGGGTAGCCCCTACGAGCAGTACTTC. Translating it yields CASSLAGSPYEQYF. Based on the CDR3 plus reference TRBV5-1 and TRBJ2-7, the full variable domain is KAGVTQTPRYLIKTRGQQVTLSCSPISGHRSVSWYQQTPGQGLQFLFEYFSETQRNKGNFPGRFSGRQFSNSRSEMNVSTLELGDSALYLCASSLAGSPYEQYFGPGTRLTVT.

This clonotype was found many times. This chain uses TRBV24-1 with TRBJ1-2, with D hard to call. Between the trimmed V and J ends, which lost 4 bases and 8 bases, there was a span of 13 bases. Germline V gives CDR1 KGHDR, CDR2 SFDVKD. The CDR3 consists of 13 residues. In DNA form, the CDR3 reads TGTGCCACCAGTGAAGGGCCCACTCAGGGCTACACCTTC. It codes for CATSEGPTQGYTF.

This clonotype appeared many times. The chain recombines TRBV3-1 with TRBJ1-1; possible D gene TRBD1, 5 bases. Germline CDR1 LGHDT, CDR2 YNNKEL (reference sequence). CDR3 length equals 16 residues. Trimming left V 0 bases short and J 2 bases short, with 13 bases between. The CDR3 DNA sequence: TGTGCCAGCAGCCAAGAAGGATACAGGCCCAACACTGAAGCTTTCTTT. Translation: CASSQEGYRPNTEAFF.

Ten or more counts support this clonotype. This chain joins TRBV14 and TRBJ2-7; D remains ambiguous. CDR1 is SGHDN and CDR2 is FVKESK in the germline V gene. Trimming cost V 0 bases and J 6 bases, with 9 bases left between them. This CDR3 spans 13 amino acids. Here the CDR3 reads CASSQDRIGEQYF. Here the CDR3 DNA reads TGTGCCAGCAGCCAAGACCGCATCGGCGAGCAGTACTTC.

The sample holds many counts of this clonotype. V usage is TRBV7-2 and J usage is TRBJ2-7, with D possibly TRBD1 on 6 matching bases. The V gene's germline CDR1 is SGHTA and CDR2 FQGNSA. The V end was cut by 5 bases, the J end by 5 bases, with 22 bases between. CDR3 length equals 16 residues. CDR3 protein: CASSPYTLAGVNEQYF. The CDR3 DNA is TGTGCCAGCAGCCCCTACACCCTCGCAGGGGTTAACGAGCAGTACTTC.

This clonotype was seen repeatedly, ten times or more. The CDR3 protein is CASSLALASYEQYF. For the CDR3, the DNA is TGTGCCAGCAGCTTAGCACTAGCGTCCTACGAGCAGTACTTC. V gene TRBV7-2 combines with J gene TRBJ2-7, with 7 bases lining up with TRBD2. V shed 0 bases and J 1 base; nucleotides not matched to a gene: 0. CDR3 length: 14 residues. Per the germline V gene, CDR1 is SGHTA and CDR2 is FQGNSA.

In its sample, this clonotype was seen many times. The chain carries TRBV5-4 and TRBJ2-5, with TRBD1 as a possible D gene (7 bases). CDR1 and CDR2 (germline): SGHNT, YYREEE (reference sequence). The V gene lost 3 bases and the J gene lost 5 bases, with 14 bases spanning the gap. This CDR3 has 14 residues. This CDR3 reads CASSSPSGGETQYF. CDR3 coding DNA: TGTGCCAGCAGCTCACCCTCAGGGGGGGAGACCCAGTACTTC.

This clonotype was counted at least ten times. This chain links TRBV20-1 with TRBJ2-5; D unclear. In germline, CDR1 is DFQATT, CDR2 SNEGSKA (reference sequence). Trimming removed 3 bases at V and 5 bases at J, with 19 bases between. This CDR3 region has 15 residues. In DNA, the CDR3 is TGCAGTGCTAGTTTCTTGGTCACTAAAACGGAGACCCAGTACTTC. Translated, it gives CSASFLVTKTETQYF.

The sample holds many counts of this clonotype. The chain couples TRBV7-9 to TRBJ1-2; tentative D call: TRBD1 (5 bases). CDR3 length: 15 amino acids. Trimming stripped 7 bases from V and 5 bases from J, with 20 bases between. Germline CDR1 SEHNR, CDR2 FQNEAQ (reference sequence). This chain's CDR3 is CASKAWGRGSYGYTF. The CDR3 DNA reads as TGTGCCAGCAAAGCTTGGGGTAGGGGTTCTTATGGCTACACCTTC.

The table lists this clonotype with many counts. The CDR3 loop is CASSQGDRNEKLFF. DNA for the CDR3: TGTGCCAGCAGCCAAGGGGACAGGAATGAAAAACTGTTTTTT. The V call is TRBV16, the J call TRBJ1-4, with 8 nucleotides matching TRBD1. V gave up 2 bases and J gave up 5 bases; unmatched junction bases: 1. Germline V gene lookup returns CDR1 KGHSY and CDR2 FQNENV. The CDR3 runs to 14 residues.

This clonotype appeared many times. The chain couples TRBV5-1 to TRBJ1-5; D remains ambiguous. CDR3 size: 13 residues. Germline V CDR1 and CDR2: SGHRS, YFSETQ. V lost 4 bases to trimming and J lost 1 base, with 6 bases between them. The chain's CDR3 is CASSPDSNQPQHF. The CDR3 coding sequence is TGCGCCAGCAGCCCCGACAGCAATCAGCCCCAGCATTTT.

This clonotype was seen ten or more times. The V call is TRBV12-3 or TRBV12-4, the J call TRBJ1-5, with D unclear. The V and J ends lost 5 bases and 4 bases respectively, with 18 bases between them. The CDR3 runs 16 residues. The CDR3 sequence: CASSLRGSLGNQPQHF. Written as DNA, the CDR3 is TGTGCCAGCAGTCTCCGCGGGAGCCTTGGGAATCAGCCCCAGCATTTT.

This clonotype was observed many times. V is TRBV15 and J is TRBJ2-1, with TRBD1 as a possible D gene (6 bases). From germline, CDR1 is LNHNV and CDR2 YYDKDF (reference sequence). The CDR3 sequence is 19 residues long. V was shortened by 0 bases and J by 7 bases, with 25 bases between the two germline ends. For the CDR3, the DNA is TGTGCCACCAGCAGAGATAGATCTCGGGCGACAGGTGAGGGGAATGAGCAGTTCTTC. It encodes CATSRDRSRATGEGNEQFF.

This clonotype came up many times. V gene TRBV20-1 combines with J gene TRBJ2-7; D is ambiguous. Trimming shortened V by 0 bases and J by 4 bases, and 10 bases separated the two germline ends. Germline CDR1 and CDR2: DFQATT and SNEGSKA (reference sequence). The CDR3 is 13 residues long. The CDR3 here is CSARDPGSYEQYF. The CDR3 region has the DNA TGCAGTGCTAGAGATCCGGGCAGTTACGAGCAGTACTTC.

This clonotype showed up many times. The chain joins TRBV12-3 or TRBV12-4 to TRBJ2-7; D gene uncertain. CDR3 length equals 14 residues. V lost 1 base and J 2 bases, leaving 9 bases between the germline ends. The DNA of the CDR3 is TGTGCCAGCAGTTTAGGGGTTGTAGCCTACGAGCAGTACTTC. Protein sequence: CASSLGVVAYEQYF.

V gene TRBV20-1 combines with J gene TRBJ1-2; unclear D gene. Looked up from germline, CDR1 is DFQATT and CDR2 is SNEGSKA (reference sequence). V was pared by 4 bases and J by 8 bases, with 11 bases between. This CDR3 is built from 11 residues. In DNA, the CDR3 is TGCAGTGCTAAGCGGGTCCGGGGCTACACCTTC. It translates to CSAKRVRGYTF.

This clonotype was found many times. J is TRBJ2-7 and V is TRBV29-1, with TRBD1 matching 9 bases. This CDR3 contains 15 residues. Germline-derived CDR1 and CDR2 are SQVTM and ANQGSEA. Losses at the gene ends were 0 bases for V and 4 bases for J; bases not matched to a gene: 7. In DNA form, the CDR3 reads TGCAGCGTTGAAGATCCCCGACAGGGGGGGTACGAGCAGTACTTC. Translated: CSVEDPRQGGYEQYF.

Comment on this clonotype: Since a much larger clone is just one base distant, this may be a read error. The chain links TRBV15 to TRBJ2-1; tentative D call: TRBD2 (6 bases). The germline CDR1 and CDR2 sequences are LNHNV and YYDKDF (reference sequence). V lost 5 bases, J lost 1 base, and 15 bases lay in between. The CDR3 spans 16 residues. Here the CDR3 DNA reads TGTGCCACCAGCGGAGGGATAATGAGATCCTACAATGAGCAGTTCTTC. Amino acids: CATSGGIMRSYNEQFF.

This clonotype was picked up many times. V and J are TRBV20-1 and TRBJ1-1; 7 bases line up with TRBD1. The CDR3 covers 14 residues. Trimming cost V 5 bases and J 5 bases; bases outside gene matches: 11. Germline lookup yields CDR1 DFQATT and CDR2 SNEGSKA (reference sequence). The CDR3 protein is CSAPRQGQGTEAFF. For the CDR3, the DNA is TGCAGTGCTCCCCGACAGGGTCAAGGGACTGAAGCTTTCTTT.

The chain's CDR3 is CASSIDLSGTYNEQFF. The CDR3 bases are TGTGCCAGTAGTATAGATCTCAGCGGGACCTACAATGAGCAGTTCTTC. The rearrangement joins TRBV19 to TRBJ2-1; 7 bases are shared with TRBD2. The CDR3 contains 16 residues. Trimming at V came to 0 bases and at J to 2 bases, leaving 4 bases not matched to a gene. In germline, CDR1 is LNHDA, CDR2 SQIVND (reference sequence).

This clonotype came up many times. The DNA of the CDR3 is TGTGCCAGCAGGAGACCTCGGACGAACACTGAAGCTTTCTTT. Translated, it gives CASRRPRTNTEAFF. The V and J genes are TRBV12-3 or TRBV12-4 and TRBJ1-1, with D hard to call. V gave up 6 bases and J gave up 1 base, with 12 bases separating them. This CDR3 is built from 14 residues.

Ten or more counts support this clonotype. The chain employs TRBV29-1 and TRBJ1-4; maybe TRBD1 (5 bases). The CDR3 runs 10 residues. CDR1 is SQVTM, CDR2 ANQGSEA, per germline. V was pared by 7 bases and J by 5 bases, with 5 bases between. The CDR3 sequence: CSGGNEKLFF. For the CDR3, the DNA is TGCAGCGGGGGGAATGAAAAACTGTTTTTT.